Here is one T cell receptor (beta chain) with its context. Its antigen remains unidentified. These data belong to a study of cytotoxic CD8 clonotypes in ibrutinib-treated CLL. Study-wide context: Researchers reported ten to eleven relapsed/refractory and approximately 16 treatment-naive patients, under 18 of them IGHV unmutated. Among the samples, the mean was about 250,000 productive templates and fewer than 95,000 productive rearrangements. Whole-study results and caveats: Sampling times (in sustained-remission versus progressing patients) were not the same.

The intended depth for sequencing was 1 in 200,000 to 1 in 1 million T cells. Repertoires were generated with immunoSEQ multiplex PCR, while TCRdb's copy carries only in-frame clones and drops some. The top ten clones hold about 5.3% of a sample with over 250,000 clones, around 77% of them seen once. CDR1 and CDR2 from the germline V gene are KGHSH and LQKENI. The CDR3 sequence is 17 residues long. V gave up 3 bases and J gave up 3 bases, with 20 bases separating them. The receptor was isolated from a human donor with chronic lymphocytic leukemia. This rearrangement joins TRBV18 to TRBJ1-1; D gene ambiguous. The specimen was PBMCs, collected at disease progression, from a patient treated with ibrutinib. CDR3 loop: CASSPFREGRGYTEAFF. CDR3 bases: TGTGCCAGCTCACCGTTCCGAGAGGGTCGAGGGTACACTGAAGCTTTCTTT.